This T cell receptor (beta chain) was sequenced for a study of T cell changes during pregnancy in multiple sclerosis. CDR3 length: 13 residues. Trimming stripped 4 bases from V and 4 bases from J, with 11 bases between. Germline CDR1 SGDLS, CDR2 YYNGEE. Sequencing was performed with immunoSEQ multiplex PCR; in TCRdb, only in-frame clones are kept and a portion is missing. The top ten hold about 3.9% of the sample, which has fewer than 95,000 clones, around 93% seen once. This receptor was obtained from a female donor with multiple sclerosis, enrolled in a pregnancy study. This chain joins TRBV9 and TRBJ1-2, with D tentatively TRBD1 (6 bases). This material consisted of peripheral blood, taken in the first trimester of pregnancy. The CDR3 loop is CASSRRGGYGYTF. The CDR3 DNA sequence: TGTGCCAGCAGCCGTAGGGGGGGCTATGGCTACACCTTC.